The 18 T cell receptor beta chains below come from one sample, sequenced in a study of blood T cell repertoires in COVID-19. Libraries were prepared by immunoSEQ multiplex PCR; TCRdb keeps only in-frame clonotypes and omits some of them. This sample has roughly 150,000 clones, with roughly 78% found just once. The sequenced sample consisted of PBMCs or T cells enriched from blood (not recorded which). These receptors originate from a woman aged 70 to 79 in a cohort exposed to, infected with or recovered from COVID-19 (not recorded which).

CDR3 DNA: TGTGCCAGCAGCCAAATACAGCTTTTGGGTACTGAAGCTTTCTTT. Its protein product is CASSQIQLLGTEAFF. This sequence joins TRBV7-9 and TRBJ1-1, with no clear D. Germline CDR1 SEHNR, CDR2 FQNEAQ (reference sequence). The CDR3 has 15 amino acids. Trimming removed 5 bases at V and 5 bases at J, with 18 bases between.

The chain joins TRBV2 to TRBJ1-2; the match to TRBD1 covers 10 bases. Per germline, CDR1 SNHLY and CDR2 FYNNEI. V shed 6 bases, J shed 4 bases, and the junction held 2 bases outside the gene matches. The CDR3 sequence is 13 residues long. The CDR3 bases are TGTGCCAGCAGGGGACAGGGGACCTATGGCTACACCTTC. Protein product: CASRGQGTYGYTF.

The chain couples TRBV3-1 (or the pseudogene TRBV3-2) to TRBJ2-7; 8 bases are shared with TRBD2. The CDR3 extends over 15 amino acids. V dropped 4 bases and J dropped 6; count of bases not matched to a gene: 11. Germline V CDR1 and CDR2: LGHDT, YNNKEL (reference sequence). The CDR3 region has the DNA TGTGCCAGCAGCCCCGGGACCGGGGGGGATCGCGAGCAGTACTTC. Protein product: CASSPGTGGDREQYF.

The chain employs TRBV7-5 and TRBJ2-7; no check of the table's D call, TRBD2, against the DNA was made. TRBV7-5 is assigned pseudogene status. This CDR3 has 17 amino acids. CDR3 residues: CARGLLAGFRRSYEQYF. The CDR3 bases are TGTGCCAGGGGTCTGCTAGCGGGATTCCGACGCAGCTACGAGCAGTACTTC.

The rearrangement joins TRBV28 to TRBJ1-5, with D uncertain. The CDR3 length is 15 residues. V lost 7 bases and J 0 bases, leaving 13 bases between the germline ends. Looked up from germline, CDR1 is MDHEN and CDR2 is SYDVKM. The CDR3 reads CASKHAVLSNQPQHF. The CDR3, as DNA: TGTGCCAGCAAGCACGCGGTGCTTAGCAATCAGCCCCAGCATTTT.

In its sample, this clone was seen a few times. The chain carries TRBV19 and TRBJ2-3, with 8 positions matching TRBD2. CDR1 is LNHDA, CDR2 SQIVND, per germline (reference sequence). The length of the CDR3 is 19 residues. The ends lost 6 bases at V and 4 bases at J; junction bases unmatched: 21. CDR3 coding DNA: TGTGCCAGTAGCGATTCCGTTCGGCTAGCGGGTCAGAGGTCAGATACGCAGTATTTT. This codes for CASSDSVRLAGQRSDTQYF.

The chain uses TRBV2 and TRBJ2-1, with TRBD2 identical over 8 bases. The V gene end was trimmed by 7 bases and the J gene end by 6 bases; junction bases not matched to a gene: 11. The germline gives CDR1 SNHLY, CDR2 FYNNEI. CDR3 length: 15 amino acids. The DNA of the CDR3 is TGTGCCAGCACCAAGAACGGACTAGCAACCAATGAGCAGTTCTTC. The encoded protein is CASTKNGLATNEQFF.

J is TRBJ1-6 and V is TRBV28; D is uncertain. The ends were cut back, 7 bases at V and 0 bases at J, with 19 bases in the middle. CDR1 is MDHEN, CDR2 SYDVKM, per germline. CDR3 size: 18 residues. Here the CDR3 DNA reads TGTGCCAGCAATGCCGGGAACTCACTGGGCTCCTATAATTCACCCCTCCACTTT. Translated: CASNAGNSLGSYNSPLHF.

The chain couples TRBV19 to TRBJ2-1; TRBD2 aligns across 10 bases. Germline V lookup: CDR1 LNHDA, CDR2 SQIVND (reference sequence). The CDR3 spans 15 residues. V dropped 5 bases and J dropped 5; count of bases not matched to a gene: 6. The CDR3 sequence is CASSSRTSGNNEQFF. DNA of the CDR3: TGTGCCAGTAGTTCCCGGACTAGCGGTAACAATGAGCAGTTCTTC.

This clone was seen once. The V gene is TRBV18, the J gene TRBJ2-7; D is ambiguous. Trimming stripped 6 bases from V and 5 bases from J, with 11 bases between. CDR1 and CDR2 from the germline V gene are KGHSH and LQKENI. The CDR3 is made up of 12 amino acids. CDR3 nucleotide sequence: TGTGCCAGCTCCGTCTACGCGGACGAGCAGTACTTC. Translated, it gives CASSVYADEQYF.

V is TRBV25-1 and J is TRBJ2-3; TRBD2 agrees at 9 bases. Germline lookup yields CDR1 MGHDK and CDR2 SYGVNS. CDR3 size: 17 residues. The J segment lost 4 bases and the V segment lost 6 bases, leaving 14 bases of the junction unmatched. The CDR3 DNA reads TGTGCCAGCAGGGGAGAGCTAGCGGGACTTCGGGCAGATACGCAGTATTTT. Its protein product is CASRGELAGLRADTQYF.

The chain links TRBV28 to TRBJ2-7; TRBD1 matches 8 bases. The J segment lost 3 bases and the V segment lost 2 bases, leaving 6 bases of the junction unmatched. Germline lookup yields CDR1 MDHEN and CDR2 SYDVKM. The CDR3 is 15 amino acids. Here the CDR3 DNA reads TGTGCCAGCAGTTTAGAACAGGGGGAATTCTACGAGCAGTACTTC. It yields the protein CASSLEQGEFYEQYF.

The chain has TRBV10-3 and TRBJ1-4, with D uncertain. This CDR3 has 15 amino acids. CDR1 and CDR2 (germline): ENHRY, SYGVKD. V dropped 3 bases and J dropped 5 bases, with 13 bases sitting between them. The CDR3 coding sequence is TGTGCCATCAGTGACATTGGCCCCGGGAATGAAAAACTGTTTTTT. Translated: CAISDIGPGNEKLFF.

The chain uses TRBV29-1 and TRBJ2-7, with a possible D match to TRBD2 (6 bases). This CDR3 comprises 12 residues. CDR1 is SQVTM and CDR2 is ANQGSEA in the germline V gene. V was shortened by 5 bases and J by 4 bases, with 12 bases between the two germline ends. CDR3 nucleotides: TGCAGCGTTTTGCGGGAAGGGTACGAGCAGTACTTC. Amino acid sequence: CSVLREGYEQYF.

V usage is TRBV5-1 and J usage is TRBJ2-2, with 7 bases fitting TRBD1. Germline V gene sequence: CDR1 SGHRS, CDR2 YFSETQ. The CDR3 contains 15 residues. V was pared by 2 bases and J by 6 bases, with 7 bases of the junction left unmatched. The CDR3 sequence: CASSFAETGSGELFF. The CDR3 DNA sequence: TGCGCCAGCAGCTTTGCTGAGACAGGGTCCGGGGAGCTGTTTTTT.

With respect to this clone: Other DNA sequences in the sample encode the same CDR3. The chain employs TRBV7-2 and TRBJ2-5; 9 bases line up with TRBD2. This CDR3 has 15 amino acids. CDR1 and CDR2 (germline): SGHTA, FQGNSA. V was pared by 0 bases and J by 2 bases, with 1 base of the junction left unmatched. DNA for the CDR3: TGTGCCAGCAGCTTAGCGACTAGCGGACAAGAGACCCAGTACTTC. Its translation is CASSLATSGQETQYF. The full variable domain, completed using reference TRBV7-2 and TRBJ2-5, is GAGVSQSPSNKVTEKGKDVELRCDPISGHTALYWYRQSLGQGLEFLIYFQGNSAPDKSGLPSDRFSAERTGGSVSTLTIQRTQQEDSAVYLCASSLATSGQETQYFGPGTRLLVL.

The chain employs TRBV11-3 and TRBJ2-2; D gene uncertain. The CDR3 runs 12 residues. Trimming removed 5 bases at V and 2 bases at J, with 3 bases between. Germline CDR1 is SGHNT and CDR2 is YENEEA. The CDR3 loop is CASSPNTGELFF. The CDR3 DNA is TGTGCCAGCAGCCCAAACACCGGGGAGCTGTTTTTT.

This chain links TRBV5-1 with TRBJ1-1; 9 bases match TRBD1. Germline V lookup: CDR1 SGHRS, CDR2 YFSETQ. J was trimmed by 4 bases and V by 6 bases; bases with no gene match: 7. CDR3 length: 14 residues. The CDR3 DNA follows: TGCGCCAGCACAGAACAGGGGGCGGGCACTGAAGCTTTCTTT. Residues: CASTEQGAGTEAFF.